A single sample is the source of the 31 T cell receptor beta chains below, sequenced in a study of human T cells and chemical hapten exposure. In TCRdb, the RACE reads were re-called with MiXCR into one record per CDR3 protein. In the table there are roughly 360,000 distinct CDR3 sequences, around 4.8% of which are singletons. Time point in this sample: patch test 1, 2 weeks after DPC sensitization. The treatment: therapeutic diphenylcyclopropenone sensitization with weekly scalp DPC. Here the sequenced sample was whole blood, taken in connection with sensitization to the hapten diphenylcyclopropenone (DPC). The receptors were sampled from a woman in her forties or fifties with alopecia areata. Some clones in this sample may be carry-over from other donors' samples.

V usage is TRBV6-5 and J usage is TRBJ2-7; 7 bases match TRBD1. The CDR3 loop spans 14 amino acids. Germline V gene lookup returns CDR1 MNHEY and CDR2 SVGAGI. V dropped 4 bases and J dropped 7; count of bases not matched to a gene: 10. The CDR3 sequence: CASSSRDRTPEQYF. CDR3 DNA sequence: TGTGCCAGCAGTTCCCGGGACAGAACACCTGAGCAGTACTTC.

The sample holds a few counts of this clonotype. The rearrangement links TRBV3-1 to TRBJ2-1, with D uncertain. V dropped 3 bases and J dropped 15 bases, with 15 bases sitting between them. There are 12 residues in the CDR3. Germline CDR1 and CDR2: LGHDT and YNNKEL (reference sequence). The CDR3 sequence: CASSQESANPFF. The CDR3 DNA sequence: TGTGCCAGCAGCCAGGAGAGTGCTAATCCGTTCTTC.

The rearrangement joins TRBV5-1 to TRBJ2-7, with 7 positions matching TRBD2. The CDR3 is 15 amino acids. Germline V lookup: CDR1 SGHRS, CDR2 YFSETQ. Trimming removed 2 bases from V and 2 bases from J; junction bases left unmatched: 7. In DNA, the CDR3 is TGCGCCAGCAGCTTTGAAGTAGCGGGCCCCTACGAGCAGTACTTC. This translates into CASSFEVAGPYEQYF.

There are a few counts of this clonotype. The chain is built from TRBV11-2 and TRBJ1-1; a possible D gene is TRBD1 (5 bases). V lost 5 bases, J lost 0 bases, and 16 bases lay in between. The CDR3 contains 16 residues. CDR1 SGHAT and CDR2 FQNNGV come from the germline V gene. The CDR3 protein is CASSASPGRMNTEAFF. Written as DNA, the CDR3 is TGTGCCAGCAGCGCGAGCCCGGGACGGATGAACACTGAAGCTTTCTTT.

This chain uses TRBV6-5 with TRBJ1-6; 10 nucleotides match TRBD1. This CDR3 contains 17 residues. Germline CDR1 MNHEY, CDR2 SVGAGI. The V gene end was trimmed by 1 base and the J gene end by 8 bases; junction bases not matched to a gene: 8. CDR3 in amino acids: CASSYLPGDRGDSPLHF. CDR3 DNA sequence: TGTGCCAGCAGTTACTTACCCGGGGACAGGGGAGATTCACCCCTCCACTTT.

This chain connects TRBV20-1 to TRBJ2-3; 7 bases match TRBD2. CDR3 length: 15 residues. J was trimmed by 2 bases and V by 0 bases; bases with no gene match: 5. Germline CDR1 DFQATT, CDR2 SNEGSKA (reference sequence). The CDR3 loop reads CSAREAGTITDTQYF. CDR3 coding DNA: TGCAGTGCTAGAGAAGCGGGAACTATCACAGATACGCAGTATTTT.

In its sample, this clonotype was seen a few times. The V and J genes are TRBV5-1 and TRBJ1-3; D is unclear. CDR3 size: 14 residues. Trimming pared 0 bases from V and 5 bases from J, leaving 9 bases between. Germline CDR1 and CDR2: SGHRS and YFSETQ. The CDR3 reads CASSLEGRRNTIYF. The CDR3 nucleotides read TGCGCCAGCAGCTTGGAAGGCCGCCGAAACACCATATATTTT.

This clonotype was recorded a few times. The chain uses TRBV3-1 and TRBJ1-4, with D unclear. V lost 1 base, J lost 8 bases, and 14 bases lay in between. CDR3 size: 15 residues. CDR1 and CDR2 (germline): LGHDT, YNNKEL (reference sequence). DNA for the CDR3: TGTGCCAGCAGCCAAGGAACGTCACCGGCCGAAAAACTGTTTTTT. Amino acids: CASSQGTSPAEKLFF.

The J gene is TRBJ2-1, the V gene TRBV10-3, with D perhaps matching TRBD1 or TRBD2 (5 bases each). The CDR3 sequence is 14 residues long. The germline CDR1 and CDR2 sequences are ENHRY and SYGVKD. V lost 11 bases and J 5 bases, leaving 19 bases between the germline ends. In DNA, the CDR3 is TGTGCCGTTCACGGGACGCAGGTAAACAATGAGCAGTTCTTC. This encodes CAVHGTQVNNEQFF.

The chain uses TRBV5-1 and TRBJ2-1; perhaps TRBD1 as D (6 bases). CDR3 size: 15 residues. The V end lost 0 bases, the J end lost 2 bases, and 9 bases lay between the germline ends. Per the germline V gene, CDR1 is SGHRS and CDR2 is YFSETQ. The CDR3 protein is CASSLDGDTYNEQFF. In nucleotides, the CDR3 is TGCGCCAGCAGCTTGGACGGGGACACCTACAATGAGCAGTTCTTC.

This clonotype was counted ten times or more. The rearrangement links TRBV3-1 to TRBJ2-1, with 8 bases aligning to TRBD2. The CDR3 runs 16 residues. Losses at the gene ends were 4 bases for V and 7 bases for J; bases not matched to a gene: 12. CDR1 and CDR2 from the germline V gene are LGHDT and YNNKEL (reference sequence). The CDR3 is CASSPLGSGEANEQFF. The CDR3 DNA reads TGTGCCAGCAGCCCCTTGGGTAGCGGGGAAGCGAATGAGCAGTTCTTC.

This clonotype was counted many times. The V call is TRBV28, the J call TRBJ1-2; no firm D call. The CDR3 runs to 14 residues. Germline V lookup: CDR1 MDHEN, CDR2 SYDVKM. Between the trimmed V and J ends, which lost 0 bases and 1 base, there was a span of 6 bases. CDR3 amino acids: CASSLWPDNYGYTF. Here the CDR3 DNA reads TGTGCCAGCAGTTTATGGCCGGATAACTATGGCTACACCTTC.

This clonotype was seen a few times. This chain links TRBV7-2 with TRBJ1-5; no definite D call. The germline V gene has CDR1 SGHTA and CDR2 FQGNSA. The length of the CDR3 is 14 residues. V lost 5 bases and J lost 5, with 13 bases in between. CDR3 region: CASSPAGRHQPQHF. CDR3 nucleotide sequence: TGTGCCAGCAGCCCCGCGGGGAGACATCAGCCCCAGCATTTT.

This clonotype was seen ten or more times. V gene TRBV24-1 combines with J gene TRBJ2-1, with 13 nucleotides matching TRBD2. Germline CDR1 is KGHDR and CDR2 is SFDVKD. V lost 3 bases to trimming and J lost 9 bases; unmatched junction nucleotides: 1. The CDR3 contains 14 residues. CDR3 loop: CATSDTSGRGEQFF. The CDR3, as DNA: TGTGCCACCAGTGATACTAGCGGGAGGGGTGAGCAGTTCTTC.

The genes are TRBV20-1 and TRBJ2-1; no reliable D call. Between the trimmed V and J ends, which lost 1 base and 4 bases, there was a span of 8 bases. The CDR3 extends over 13 amino acids. The germline V gene encodes CDR1 DFQATT and CDR2 SNEGSKA (reference sequence). Here the CDR3 reads CSARGKRYNEQFF. The CDR3 region has the DNA TGCAGTGCTAGAGGGAAGCGATACAATGAGCAGTTCTTC.

About this clonotype: A much larger clone lies one base from this, so it may be a read error. As the CDR3 is not closed by the conserved phenylalanine or tryptophan, this likely results from a read error. This chain connects TRBV29-1 to TRBJ1-3; D uncertain. Trimming took off 4 bases at V and 0 bases at J, with 4 bases between the two ends. Per the germline V gene, CDR1 is SQVTM and CDR2 is ANQGSEA. The CDR3 length is 12 residues. CDR3 region: CSVGSSGNTIYL. The CDR3 DNA follows: TGCAGCGTTGGGAGCTCTGGAAACACCATATATTTA.

This clonotype was found many times. V usage is TRBV7-6 and J usage is TRBJ2-3, with 10 bases lining up with TRBD2. The germline gives CDR1 SGHVS, CDR2 FNYEAQ. The CDR3 has 16 amino acids. Unmatched junction bases numbered 5, after V lost 1 base and J lost 4 bases. The CDR3 region has the DNA TGTGCCAGCAGCTTAGAGATAGCGGGAGGATCAGATACGCAGTATTTT. Translating it yields CASSLEIAGGSDTQYF.

This clonotype was found many times. This chain links TRBV29-1 with TRBJ2-1; TRBD2 matches at 8 bases. J gave up 1 base and V 6 bases, and 2 bases lay outside the gene matches. CDR1 is SQVTM and CDR2 is ANQGSEA in the germline V gene. The CDR3 has 13 amino acids. The CDR3 bases are TGCAGCGTCAGCGGGGGTTCCTACAATGAGCAGTTCTTC. This sequence encodes CSVSGGSYNEQFF.

This clonotype was seen a few times. The chain employs TRBV27 and TRBJ1-1; perhaps TRBD1 as D (6 bases). Trimming cost V 7 bases and J 10 bases, with 22 bases left between them. There are 14 residues in the CDR3. Germline V gene data show CDR1 as MNHEY and CDR2 as SMNVEV (reference sequence). As DNA, the CDR3 is TGTGCCAGCACTACTGGGGGGGCATCGACGGTAGCTTTCTTT. It yields the protein CASTTGGASTVAFF.

This clonotype was seen at least ten times. The chain uses TRBV30 and TRBJ1-1, with a tentative D call TRBD1 (5 bases). Germline V lookup: CDR1 GTSNPN, CDR2 SVGIG (reference sequence). CDR3 size: 14 residues. The V end lost 2 bases, the J end lost 1 base, and 11 bases lay between the germline ends. CDR3 loop: CAWSRVRGNTEAFF. CDR3 coding DNA: TGTGCCTGGAGTAGAGTGAGGGGGAACACTGAAGCTTTCTTT.

This chain connects TRBV5-1 to TRBJ1-1, with 10 bases that match TRBD1. Germline V gene sequence: CDR1 SGHRS, CDR2 YFSETQ. The J segment lost 10 bases and the V segment lost 4 bases, leaving 10 bases of the junction unmatched. There are 14 residues in the CDR3. CDR3 sequence reads: CASSGAGTGEGAFF. The CDR3 DNA reads as TGCGCCAGCAGCGGAGCCGGGACAGGGGAAGGAGCTTTCTTT.

In its sample, this clonotype was seen many times. This chain uses TRBV12-3 or TRBV12-4 with TRBJ1-1; 9 nucleotides match TRBD1. CDR3 length: 12 residues. Germline trimming cut 6 bases from V and 11 bases from J; bases unmatched to any gene: 7. CDR3: CASRTGGLGAFF. The CDR3 nucleotides read TGTGCCAGCAGAACAGGGGGCCTAGGGGCTTTCTTT.

The V gene is TRBV4-3, the J gene TRBJ2-3; 12 bases fit TRBD2. The ends lost 8 bases at V and 0 bases at J; junction bases unmatched: 0. The CDR3 has 14 residues. CDR1 and CDR2 from the germline V gene are LGHNA and YSLEER. The CDR3 loop is CASGLAGSTDTQYF. CDR3 DNA sequence: TGCGCCAGCGGACTAGCGGGGAGCACAGATACGCAGTATTTT.

Note on this clonotype: This may come from a read error, since a much larger clone is one base off. This chain uses TRBV3-1 with TRBJ2-2, with D tentatively TRBD1 (6 bases). Germline V CDR1 and CDR2: LGHDT, YNNKEL (reference sequence). The CDR3 sequence is 14 residues long. CDR3 amino acids: CASSKTRDTGERFF. CDR3 DNA sequence: TGTGCCAGCAGTAAGACAAGGGACACCGGGGAGCGGTTTTTT.

This clonotype was counted ten times or more. The CDR3: CASSLAGGGGREQYF. The CDR3, as DNA: TGTGCCAGCAGTTTGGCGGGAGGTGGGGGTCGGGAGCAGTACTTC. The chain joins TRBV12-3 or TRBV12-4 to TRBJ2-7, with 8 bases matching TRBD2. This CDR3 spans 15 amino acids. The V and J ends lost 3 bases and 7 bases, in that order; junction bases with no gene match: 11.

This clonotype occurred many times. This chain joins TRBV20-1 and TRBJ2-4; D might be TRBD1 (5 bases). V shed 6 bases and J shed 1 base, with 16 bases lying between them. Germline CDR1 is DFQATT and CDR2 is SNEGSKA (reference sequence). There are 15 residues in the CDR3. The CDR3 loop is CSAPREKGAKNIQYF. DNA of the CDR3: TGCAGTGCGCCGCGTGAGAAGGGGGCCAAAAACATTCAGTACTTC.

This clonotype showed up many times. The chain recombines TRBV12-3 or TRBV12-4 with TRBJ2-4; D uncertain. The V end lost 2 bases, the J end lost 6 bases, and 17 bases lay between the germline ends. The CDR3 sequence is 16 residues long. The CDR3 DNA sequence: TGTGCCAGCAGTTTAACCCAACCCGGCGACGGAAACATTCAGTACTTC. This gives the protein CASSLTQPGDGNIQYF.

This clonotype was seen at least ten times. This chain links TRBV6-5 with TRBJ2-5; 7 bases fit TRBD1. The germline gives CDR1 MNHEY, CDR2 SVGAGI. J gave up 5 bases and V 6 bases, and 9 bases lay outside the gene matches. The CDR3 is made up of 14 amino acids. CDR3 in DNA: TGTGCCAGCAGGCCCACGACAGGGTCCGAGACCCAGTACTTC. It encodes CASRPTTGSETQYF.

This clonotype showed up many times. V gene TRBV24-1 combines with J gene TRBJ2-6; weak D call: TRBD2 (5 bases). The CDR3 is 16 residues long. Looked up from germline, CDR1 is KGHDR and CDR2 is SFDVKD. V was cut by 9 bases and J by 0 bases, with 14 bases left in between. CDR3 nucleotide sequence: TGTGCCACCTCCGGACTGGAGTCCTCTGGGGCCAACGTCCTGACTTTC. It specifies CATSGLESSGANVLTF.

This clonotype has more than one count but fewer than ten. The chain recombines TRBV2 with TRBJ2-2; unclear D gene. Germline-derived CDR1 and CDR2 are SNHLY and FYNNEI. V lost 7 bases to trimming and J lost 2 bases, with 5 bases between them. This CDR3 region has 12 residues. This CDR3 reads CASISNTGELFF. CDR3 DNA sequence: TGTGCCAGCATCTCCAACACCGGGGAGCTGTTTTTT.

This clonotype was found a few times. The rearrangement links TRBV2 to TRBJ2-3, with TRBD2 as a possible D gene (6 bases). Per the germline V gene, CDR1 is SNHLY and CDR2 is FYNNEI. V was cut by 0 bases and J by 1 base, with 14 bases left in between. This CDR3 comprises 17 residues. CDR3 DNA: TGTGCCAGCAGTGAAGCGCGCCCTAGCGTTGGCACAGATACGCAGTATTTT. Its protein product is CASSEARPSVGTDTQYF.